This T cell receptor (beta chain) was identified in a study of brain T cells in children with intractable seizures. Noted time point: blood from clinic visit 5 months post-surgery; TSC patient then seizure free. Patients received at least one anti-epileptic drug before surgery. Sequencing used immunoSEQ multiplex PCR; TCRdb keeps in-frame clones, though not all of them. This sample has 340,000 or so clones, with 93% found just once. Between the trimmed V and J ends, which lost 0 bases and 4 bases, there was a span of 6 bases. This CDR3 contains 13 residues. Germline V gene lookup returns CDR1 GTSNPN and CDR2 SVGIG (reference sequence).

Sequenced here: peripheral blood, sampled more than 4 months after surgery. This chain links TRBV30 with TRBJ1-4; D gene unclear. This receptor was obtained from a boy under two years old with tuberous sclerosis and intractable seizures. The CDR3 protein is CAWSVGINEKLFF. The CDR3 region has the DNA TGTGCCTGGAGTGTCGGCATTAATGAAAAACTGTTTTTT.